This T cell receptor (beta chain) was documented in a study of T cell responses to AZD1222 COVID-19 vaccine. Study-wide findings and caveats: Unmutated variant regions are reportedly the target of nearly half of TCRs that are spike-specific. Spike-specific TCR breadth and depth grew following two AZD1222 doses. Repertoire collection took place solely once the T cell response had peaked.

The method was immunoSEQ multiplex PCR; TCRdb's version includes in-frame clones alone and lacks a portion of them. The table records around 140,000 clones, over 75% of them present only once. This CDR3 region has 14 residues. CDR1 and CDR2 from the germline V gene are MDHEN and SYDVKM. V shed 10 bases and J shed 5 bases, with 17 bases lying between them. Remarks on this clone: The antigen remains undetermined.

This TCR came from an adult in good health. Sequenced material: peripheral blood, taken on day 0 of AZD1222 vaccination. The J gene is TRBJ1-4, the V gene TRBV28; D is undetermined. The CDR3 coding sequence is TGTGCCACCGGAAGAGGCGGATTGAATGAAAAACTGTTTTTT. It translates to CATGRGGLNEKLFF.